This T cell receptor beta chain emerged from a study of blood T cell repertoires in COVID-19. Study-level background: COVID-19 samples, acute and convalescent, were from the United States, Italy and Spain.

CDR1 and CDR2 from the germline V gene are SNHLY and FYNNEI. The CDR3 has 15 residues. V shed 6 bases and J shed 7 bases, with 18 bases lying between them. Sequenced by immunoSEQ multiplex PCR; TCRdb stores in-frame clones only, minus some. The sample holds 80,000 to 95,000 clones, about 86% seen once. Sequenced: peripheral blood. V and J are TRBV2 and TRBJ2-2; D may be TRBD1 (6 bases). The receptor comes from a man older than 75 with acute or convalescent COVID-19. The CDR3 nucleotides are TGTGCCAGCAGGGAACAGGGATTGAAGATCGGGGAGCTGTTTTTT. Residues: CASREQGLKIGELFF.